The 27 T cell receptor beta chains listed next were all sequenced from one sample in a study of cytomegalovirus exposure and HLA in healthy donors. Researchers ran the PCR with 60 Vbeta and 13 Jbeta primers. This table comes from immunoSEQ multiplex PCR, and its TCRdb copy is limited to in-frame clones, with some not included. The sample includes 160,000 or so clones, 80% to 85% of them seen just once. Material for sequencing was PBMCs. These receptor sequences come from a man aged 45-65 years in good health and CMV-seropositive.

The chain combines TRBV4-1 with TRBJ2-5; 10 bases align to TRBD2. Germline-derived CDR1 and CDR2 are MGHRA and YSYEKL. V lost 1 base to trimming and J lost 5 bases; unmatched junction nucleotides: 7. This CDR3 spans 16 amino acids. The CDR3 region is CASSQGLAGPLETQYF. CDR3 nucleotides: TGCGCCAGCAGCCAAGGACTAGCGGGCCCCCTGGAGACCCAGTACTTC.

V and J are TRBV10-3 and TRBJ1-2; D gene uncertain. CDR3 size: 15 residues. CDR1 and CDR2 from the germline V gene are ENHRY and SYGVKD. Deletions cut 3 bases from V and 0 bases from J, with 11 bases between. The CDR3 coding sequence is TGTGCCATCAGTGAAACGATACAAGCTAACTATGGCTACACCTTC. It codes for CAISETIQANYGYTF.

The chain uses TRBV13 and TRBJ2-7; D is perhaps TRBD1 (5 bases). In germline, CDR1 is PRHDT, CDR2 FYEKMQ (reference sequence). V shed 3 bases and J shed 0 bases, with 9 bases lying between them. This CDR3 has 14 amino acids. The CDR3 reads CASSFKGPSYEQYF. Here the CDR3 DNA reads TGTGCCAGCAGCTTTAAGGGGCCCTCCTACGAGCAGTACTTC.

The V call is TRBV5-6, the J call TRBJ2-1; TRBD2 might be the D (6 bases). The V end lost 1 base, the J end lost 15 bases, and 17 bases lay between the germline ends. Per the germline V gene, CDR1 is SGHDT and CDR2 is YYEEEE. The CDR3 consists of 13 residues. The chain's CDR3 is CASSLYRRDNWFF. The CDR3 bases are TGTGCCAGCAGCTTGTATAGGCGGGATAATTGGTTCTTC.

The J gene is TRBJ1-5, the V gene TRBV5-1, with TRBD1 matching 8 bases. Trimming removed 0 bases from V and 3 bases from J; junction bases left unmatched: 2. Germline assignment: CDR1 SGHRS and CDR2 YFSETQ. The CDR3 spans 15 residues. CDR3 sequence (DNA): TGCGCCAGCAGCTTGGACAGGGGGGACAATCAGCCCCAGCATTTT. Amino acids: CASSLDRGDNQPQHF.

The rearrangement uses TRBV4-2 and TRBJ1-1, with 7 bases that match TRBD1. J was trimmed by 2 bases and V by 2 bases; bases with no gene match: 8. The germline CDR1 and CDR2 sequences are LGHNA and YNFKEQ. CDR3 length equals 16 residues. The CDR3 loop reads CASSQLTGTVNTEAFF. CDR3 DNA: TGTGCCAGCAGCCAACTCACCGGGACAGTAAACACTGAAGCTTTCTTT.

The V call is TRBV6-5, the J call TRBJ1-6; TRBD1 is a possible D gene (6 bases). V lost 0 bases, J lost 18 bases, and 21 bases lay in between. Germline CDR1 and CDR2: MNHEY and SVGAGI. The CDR3 sequence is 15 residues long. CDR3 protein: CASSYSQDSLSLPHF. The CDR3 nucleotides read TGTGCCAGCAGTTACTCCCAGGACAGCCTCTCTTTACCCCACTTT.

The chain links TRBV29-1 to TRBJ1-1; 11 bases fit TRBD1. V shed 6 bases, J shed 1 base, and the junction held 7 bases outside the gene matches. The CDR3 covers 15 residues. The germline V gene has CDR1 SQVTM and CDR2 ANQGSEA. CDR3 nucleotides: TGCAGCGTGAGGACAGGGGGCCTTCCGAACACTGAAGCTTTCTTT. Its protein product is CSVRTGGLPNTEAFF.

This chain connects TRBV2 to TRBJ2-5, with 8 bases fitting TRBD2. The CDR3 loop spans 16 amino acids. The V and J ends lost 8 bases and 5 bases, in that order; junction bases with no gene match: 16. Germline-derived CDR1 and CDR2 are SNHLY and FYNNEI. The CDR3 nucleotides read TGTGCCAGCCCGGCGGGGGGTGGCGGGAGAGGGGAGACCCAGTACTTC. Protein sequence: CASPAGGGGRGETQYF.

This clone was observed a single time. The V and J genes are TRBV7-8 and TRBJ1-2, with TRBD1 identical over 7 bases. The germline CDR1 and CDR2 sequences are SGHVS and FQNEAQ. With V trimmed by 0 bases and J by 3 bases, 13 bases remained unmatched. This CDR3 comprises 18 residues. DNA for the CDR3: TGTGCCAGCAGCTTAGCTGGTTTTGGGACAGCTGTTCACTATGGCTACACCTTC. This translates into CASSLAGFGTAVHYGYTF.

V gene TRBV5-1 combines with J gene TRBJ1-1; D call uncertain. V was pared by 2 bases and J by 1 base, with 9 bases between. The CDR3 has 14 residues. Looked up from germline, CDR1 is SGHRS and CDR2 is YFSETQ. CDR3 sequence: CASSFEQRNTEAFF. The DNA for the CDR3 is TGCGCCAGCAGCTTCGAACAGAGGAACACTGAAGCTTTCTTT. Based on the CDR3 plus reference TRBV5-1 and TRBJ1-1, the full variable domain is KAGVTQTPRYLIKTRGQQVTLSCSPISGHRSVSWYQQTPGQGLQFLFEYFSETQRNKGNFPGRFSGRQFSNSRSEMNVSTLELGDSALYLCASSFEQRNTEAFFGQGTRLTVV.

This clone occurred a few times. This rearrangement joins TRBV7-2 to TRBJ2-7, with TRBD2 identical over 8 bases. The CDR3 covers 17 residues. J was trimmed by 4 bases and V by 5 bases; bases with no gene match: 16. From germline, CDR1 is SGHTA and CDR2 FQGNSA. The CDR3 sequence is CASSPHNLAGRSYEQYF. CDR3 nucleotide sequence: TGTGCCAGCAGCCCCCATAATCTAGCGGGCCGATCGTACGAGCAGTACTTC.

In DNA, the CDR3 is TGTGCCTGGAGCAAATCCGGGACTAGCGGGAGTAGGTACTTC. This translates into CAWSKSGTSGSRYF. The chain has TRBV30 and TRBJ2-7; 14 bases align to TRBD2. Germline V gene lookup returns CDR1 GTSNPN and CDR2 SVGIG (reference sequence). CDR3 length: 14 amino acids. With 3 bases clipped from V and 12 bases from J, the junction kept 10 bases outside the gene matches.

The V gene is TRBV21-1, the J gene TRBJ1-6; the D call in the table, TRBD1, was not verified against the DNA. TRBV21-1 is a recognized pseudogene. The CDR3 loop spans 17 amino acids. The chain's CDR3 is CASSTYMDSQLPSPLHF. As DNA, the CDR3 is TGTGCCAGCAGCACGTACATGGACAGCCAACTTCCTTCACCCCTCCACTTT.

The V gene is TRBV5-6, the J gene TRBJ1-6; D gene unclear. Trimming removed 0 bases at V and 0 bases at J, with 13 bases between. The CDR3 length is 18 residues. The germline CDR1 and CDR2 sequences are SGHDT and YYEEEE. This CDR3 is CASSLEFGSSSYNSPLHF. In DNA form, the CDR3 reads TGTGCCAGCAGCTTGGAGTTCGGGAGCAGCTCCTATAATTCACCCCTCCACTTT.

The V call is TRBV10-1, the J call TRBJ1-2, with 7 bases lining up with TRBD1. Per the germline V gene, CDR1 is WNHNN and CDR2 is SYGVQD (reference sequence). Trimming at V came to 3 bases and at J to 7 bases, leaving 5 bases not matched to a gene. This CDR3 has 13 residues. CDR3 nucleotide sequence: TGCGCCAGCAGTGAACGGTCAGGGGGTGGCTACACCTTC. It specifies CASSERSGGGYTF.

V is TRBV7-9 and J is TRBJ2-1; 7 bases are shared with TRBD1. After removal of 1 base from V and 6 bases from J, the junction contained 3 bases not matched to a gene. The CDR3 is 14 amino acids. Germline V gene data show CDR1 as SEHNR and CDR2 as FQNEAQ (reference sequence). CDR3 DNA: TGTGCCAGCAGCTTAGGTCCAGGGGGCAATGAGCAGTTCTTC. As protein: CASSLGPGGNEQFF.

V gene TRBV11-2 combines with J gene TRBJ2-1; D perhaps matches TRBD2 (6 bases). Germline CDR1 SGHAT, CDR2 FQNNGV. This CDR3 region has 12 residues. The germline V and J ends were trimmed by 3 bases and 7 bases, with 7 bases remaining between them. The CDR3 DNA is TGTGCCAGCAGCTTCGGGAGTAATGAGCAGTTCTTC. It translates to CASSFGSNEQFF. The variable domain in full, with the rest retrieved from reference TRBV11-2 and TRBJ2-1, is EAGVAQSPRYKIIEKRQSVAFWCNPISGHATLYWYQQILGQGPKLLIQFQNNGVVDDSQLPKDRFSAERLKGVDSTLKIQPAKLEDSAVYLCASSFGSNEQFFGPGTRLTVL.

The chain is built from TRBV7-9 and TRBJ1-1; no firm D call. The CDR3 sequence is 16 residues long. Germline V gene lookup returns CDR1 SEHNR and CDR2 FQNEAQ (reference sequence). Trimming took 5 bases from V and 1 from J, leaving 17 bases between them. The CDR3 bases are TGTGCCAGCAGCCACGTTGGTGGGCCCAGGAACACTGAAGCTTTCTTT. Translated: CASSHVGGPRNTEAFF.

This rearrangement joins TRBV29-1 to TRBJ2-7; 7 nucleotides align to TRBD2. Germline V gives CDR1 SQVTM, CDR2 ANQGSEA. The ends lost 4 bases at V and 5 bases at J; junction bases unmatched: 11. The CDR3 covers 14 residues. The CDR3 DNA reads as TGCAGCGTTGCGTTTCGCCGGACTAGTCACGAGCAGTACTTC. Translated, it gives CSVAFRRTSHEQYF.

The V call is TRBV5-6, the J call TRBJ2-2; 8 nucleotides align to TRBD2. The CDR3 is 17 residues long. In germline, CDR1 is SGHDT, CDR2 YYEEEE. The ends lost 1 base at V and 3 bases at J; junction bases unmatched: 8. CDR3 nucleotides: TGTGCCAGCAGCTTGTATTGGGGCGGGGGGTACACCGGGGAGCTGTTTTTT. It yields the protein CASSLYWGGGYTGELFF.

This sequence joins TRBV6-5 and TRBJ2-5, with D tentatively TRBD2 (6 bases). Judging by the DNA end, TRBJ2-7 fits better; the J call may be wrong. Looked up from germline, CDR1 is MNHEY and CDR2 is SVGAGI. The CDR3 has 16 amino acids. CDR3 region: CASSYSFPGPGDEQYF. In DNA, the CDR3 is TGTGCCAGCAGTTACTCGTTCCCAGGTCCGGGGGACGAGCAGTACTTC.

The rearrangement joins TRBV5-1 to TRBJ1-4; tentatively, D is TRBD1 (6 bases). The CDR3 is 14 amino acids. Germline V lookup: CDR1 SGHRS, CDR2 YFSETQ. Trimming removed 3 bases from V and 8 bases from J, with 14 bases in between. The CDR3 region is CASSSGGAGEKLFF. The CDR3 region has the DNA TGCGCCAGCAGCTCCGGGGGGGCCGGGGAAAAACTGTTTTTT. The whole variable domain, remainder taken from reference TRBV5-1 and TRBJ1-4, is KAGVTQTPRYLIKTRGQQVTLSCSPISGHRSVSWYQQTPGQGLQFLFEYFSETQRNKGNFPGRFSGRQFSNSRSEMNVSTLELGDSALYLCASSSGGAGEKLFFGSGTQLSVL.

This chain uses TRBV19 with TRBJ1-5; D might be TRBD1 (5 bases). The CDR3 runs 13 residues. Trimming stripped 4 bases from V and 6 bases from J, with 10 bases between. Germline V gene sequence: CDR1 LNHDA, CDR2 SQIVND (reference sequence). In DNA form, the CDR3 reads TGTGCCAGTAGTACAGGGTCAGTTCAGCCCCAGCATTTT. Amino acid sequence: CASSTGSVQPQHF.

The chain employs TRBV9 and TRBJ1-3; no definite D call. Germline CDR1 SGDLS, CDR2 YYNGEE. The CDR3 loop spans 16 amino acids. V was trimmed by 4 bases and J by 0 bases, leaving 14 bases between them. The CDR3 DNA reads as TGTGCCAGCAGCCCTCTAACTGCCAACTCTGGAAACACCATATATTTT. The encoded protein is CASSPLTANSGNTIYF.

The rearrangement links TRBV9 to TRBJ1-1, with D perhaps matching TRBD1 (5 bases). The V gene lost 3 bases and the J gene lost 5 bases, with 14 bases spanning the gap. The CDR3 is made up of 14 amino acids. Germline V gives CDR1 SGDLS, CDR2 YYNGEE. CDR3 region: CASSGGGFGTEAFF. The CDR3 coding sequence is TGTGCCAGCAGCGGCGGGGGGTTCGGAACTGAAGCTTTCTTT. Drawing the rest from reference TRBV9 and TRBJ1-1, the complete variable domain is DSGVTQTPKHLITATGQRVTLRCSPRSGDLSVYWYQQSLDQGLQFLIQYYNGEERAKGNILERFSAQQFPDLHSELNLSSLELGDSALYFCASSGGGFGTEAFFGQGTRLTVV.

The V call is TRBV5-6, the J call TRBJ1-5, with D possibly TRBD1 on 5 matching bases. The CDR3 is 17 amino acids. The germline gives CDR1 SGHDT, CDR2 YYEEEE. V lost 4 bases to trimming and J lost 0 bases, with 17 bases between them. CDR3 bases: TGTGCCAGCAGCCACCGAATGGGGCCATATAGCAATCAGCCCCAGCATTTT. It is translated as CASSHRMGPYSNQPQHF.